The 31 T cell receptor beta chains listed next were all sequenced from one sample in a study of CXCR3-negative and CXCR3-positive naive CD8 T cells. Each TRB cDNA library was prepared by 5' RACE (with UMI labels). Following a re-call of the 5' RACE reads, TCRdb has one entry per CDR3 protein and lacks DNA. The sample totals roughly 130,000 distinct CDR3 sequences. General study findings and limits: TRB CDR3s of CXCR3-positive naive cells were more hydrophobic than those of CXCR3-negative naive cells.

These receptors have no identified antigens. The sequencing sample was made of naive CXCR3+ CD8+ T cells from blood. Specified subset: CD45RO-CCR7+CD27+CD95- naive CD8+ T cells expressing CXCR3 (TNR3+). Receptors originate from a human donor in good health. Some clones in this sample may be carry-over from other donors' samples.

The chain joins TRBV28 to TRBJ2-7; the D gene TCRdb calls, TRBD1, cannot be checked with no DNA. This CDR3 has 12 amino acids. Germline lookup yields CDR1 MDHEN and CDR2 SYDVKM. The CDR3 protein is CASSPPGEWQYF.

V gene TRBV12-3 or TRBV12-4 combines with J gene TRBJ2-2. The CDR3 totals 15 residues. The CDR3 region is CASFPGTPNTGELFF.

The rearrangement joins TRBV6-1 to TRBJ1-1; the TCRdb D gene call, TRBD1, has no DNA to confirm it. Germline CDR1 is MNHNS and CDR2 is SASEGT. The CDR3 is made up of 15 amino acids. The CDR3 loop reads CASSQRQGLNTEAFF.

The gene calls are TRBV5-1 and TRBJ2-1. Germline lookup yields CDR1 SGHRS and CDR2 YFSETQ. The length of the CDR3 is 12 residues. CDR3 sequence reads: CASSHYYNEQFF.

The rearrangement joins TRBV2 to TRBJ2-5; without DNA, the TCRdb call of TRBD1 cannot be checked. Germline lookup yields CDR1 SNHLY and CDR2 FYNNEI. The CDR3 has 16 amino acids. This chain's CDR3 is CASSEGPGSGGETQYF.

The V call is TRBV6-2 or TRBV6-3, the J call TRBJ1-1. Germline V gives CDR1 MNHEY, CDR2 SVGEGT. The CDR3 extends over 14 amino acids. The CDR3 loop reads CASSLYISNTEAFF.

The chain couples TRBV18 to TRBJ2-7. CDR1 KGHSH and CDR2 LQKENI come from the germline V gene. The CDR3 is 11 amino acids. The CDR3 sequence: CASSPGDEQYF.

The gene calls are TRBV12-3 or TRBV12-4 and TRBJ2-3; TCRdb's assignment of TRBD2 cannot be checked, as there is no DNA. The CDR3 extends over 17 amino acids. The CDR3: CASSHPGRGWETDTQYF.

V usage is TRBV28 and J usage is TRBJ2-1; no DNA is available, so the TRBD2 call from TCRdb remains unchecked. Germline CDR1 is MDHEN and CDR2 is SYDVKM. The CDR3 totals 13 residues. The CDR3 here is CASSLLEEEEQFF.

V and J are TRBV14 and TRBJ2-5; the D gene TCRdb calls, TRBD1, cannot be checked with no DNA. Germline V gene data show CDR1 as SGHDN and CDR2 as FVKESK. The CDR3 is 14 amino acids. CDR3 sequence: CASSQPGTQETQYF.

The V gene is TRBV4-3, the J gene TRBJ1-5. Germline values: CDR1 LGHNA, CDR2 YSLEER. This CDR3 contains 16 residues. CDR3 sequence: CASSQDLSIGYQPQHF.

The V call is TRBV9, the J call TRBJ2-1; TCRdb outputs TRBD2, but without DNA this stays unchecked. Germline CDR1 and CDR2: SGDLS and YYNGEE. This CDR3 is built from 15 residues. CDR3 sequence reads: CASSVSGVSYNEQFF.

CDR3 protein: CASSQAGIIEAFF. V is TRBV3-1 and J is TRBJ1-1; TCRdb outputs TRBD1, but without DNA this stays unchecked. Germline CDR1 LGHDT, CDR2 YNNKEL (reference sequence). The CDR3 length is 13 residues.

The rearrangement links TRBV5-1 to TRBJ2-7; there is no DNA to check the TCRdb D call of TRBD2. The CDR3 extends over 15 amino acids. In germline, CDR1 is SGHRS, CDR2 YFSETQ. The CDR3 protein is CASSLEASGPYEQYF.

This chain joins TRBV29-1 and TRBJ1-2. The CDR3 totals 14 residues. Germline values: CDR1 SQVTM, CDR2 ANQGSEA. The CDR3 is CSVAGGTIPYGYTF.

V gene TRBV28 combines with J gene TRBJ1-5. The length of the CDR3 is 14 residues. CDR1 is MDHEN, CDR2 SYDVKM, per germline. The CDR3 loop reads CASSPRTAVRPQHF.

The genes are TRBV7-9 and TRBJ1-4; the TCRdb call, TRBD1, lacks DNA for checking. Looked up from germline, CDR1 is SEHNR and CDR2 is FQNEAQ (reference sequence). This CDR3 spans 15 amino acids. The CDR3 sequence: CASSTRGTEGEKLFF.

This chain links TRBV20-1 with TRBJ1-1. The germline gives CDR1 DFQATT, CDR2 SNEGSKA (reference sequence). This CDR3 comprises 12 residues. The chain's CDR3 is CSASDGNTEAFF.

The rearrangement links TRBV6-5 to TRBJ1-2. The germline V gene has CDR1 MNHEY and CDR2 SVGAGI. The CDR3 is 13 amino acids. The CDR3 spells CASSYSGNYGYTF.

The chain couples TRBV9 to TRBJ1-2. CDR3 length: 15 amino acids. Germline CDR1 reads SGDLS; CDR2 reads YYNGEE. CDR3 in amino acids: CASSVESQSAYGYTF.

The rearrangement links TRBV25-1 to TRBJ2-7. Germline CDR1 reads MGHDK; CDR2 reads SYGVNS. CDR3 size: 14 residues. CDR3 sequence: CASSDMGRFDEQYF.

The gene calls are TRBV28 and TRBJ1-6. The CDR3 is made up of 16 amino acids. Germline-derived CDR1 and CDR2 are MDHEN and SYDVKM. The CDR3 loop is CASGLTGSSYNSPLHF.

Here the CDR3 reads CASSSGTALAKNIQYF. This sequence joins TRBV5-4 and TRBJ2-4; TCRdb's assignment of TRBD2 cannot be checked, as there is no DNA. The CDR3 covers 16 residues. Germline lookup yields CDR1 SGHNT and CDR2 YYREEE (reference sequence).

The CDR3 reads CASSESDQTTGELFF. The rearrangement uses TRBV6-4 and TRBJ2-2. The CDR3 runs to 15 residues. Germline lookup yields CDR1 MRHNA and CDR2 SNTAGT.

The CDR3: CSVQVVQNIQYF. V gene TRBV29-1 combines with J gene TRBJ2-4; the TRBD1 assignment by TCRdb is unverifiable without DNA. CDR1 is SQVTM, CDR2 ANQGSEA, per germline. This CDR3 has 12 amino acids.

The rearrangement joins TRBV12-3 or TRBV12-4 to TRBJ2-7. This CDR3 contains 12 residues. The CDR3 is CASSRLVYEQYF.

V and J are TRBV10-3 and TRBJ2-7; TCRdb names TRBD1, which stays unverified in the absence of DNA. Germline CDR1 is ENHRY and CDR2 is SYGVKD. This CDR3 comprises 14 residues. The CDR3 spells CAISGRSGTYEQYF.

The chain joins TRBV29-1 to TRBJ2-5; the D gene TCRdb calls, TRBD2, cannot be checked with no DNA. The CDR3 covers 17 residues. The V gene's germline CDR1 is SQVTM and CDR2 ANQGSEA. The CDR3 region is CSVERVFSGRAEETQYF.

V usage is TRBV20-1 and J usage is TRBJ2-7; TCRdb's assignment of TRBD2 cannot be checked, as there is no DNA. The CDR3 has 16 amino acids. The germline gives CDR1 DFQATT, CDR2 SNEGSKA (reference sequence). Here the CDR3 reads CSAQTPSGGTSYEQYF.

This chain links TRBV20-1 with TRBJ2-1; TCRdb's D call, TRBD1, is unchecked because there is no DNA. Germline assignment: CDR1 DFQATT and CDR2 SNEGSKA (reference sequence). CDR3 length: 15 residues. CDR3: CSAGTGHLIYNEQFF.

V and J are TRBV12-3 or TRBV12-4 and TRBJ2-1; TCRdb indicates TRBD2, and absent DNA this call remains unverified. The CDR3 consists of 15 residues. CDR3 protein: CASSLAGGAGNEQFF.